This T cell receptor (beta chain) stems from a study of blood T cells in healthy people across ages. To note about this clonotype: Antigen specificity is unknown.

The use of a sample-barcoded 5' primer and a J-beta primer mix characterized a second PCR of about 7 to 12 cycles. In TCRdb, the 5' RACE reads were re-called with MiXCR into one record per CDR3 protein. The sample holds some 1,800,000 distinct CDR3 sequences, about 39% seen once. Each donor was a healthy Caucasian individual from Russia, aged roughly 6 to 100. Study-wide findings and caveats: CMV status of donors was unknown, possibly confounding expanded clonotype changes.

The material sequenced was blood. This sequence was found in a human donor in good health.

CDR3 DNA: TGTGCCAGCAGCTTGTTAGGGTCCTCCTATGGCTACACCTTC. Translating gives CASSLLGSSYGYTF. The rearrangement links TRBV7-9 to TRBJ1-2; D gene unclear. Germline V gene data show CDR1 as SEHNR and CDR2 as FQNEAQ (reference sequence). The CDR3 has 14 amino acids. V dropped 3 bases and J dropped 4 bases, with 12 bases sitting between them. The variable domain in full, completed from reference TRBV7-9 and TRBJ1-2, reads DTGVSQNPRHKITKRGQNVTFRCDPISEHNRLYWYRQTLGQGPEFLTYFQNEAQLEKSRLLSDRFSAERPKGSFSTLEIQRTEQGDSAMYLCASSLLGSSYGYTFGSGTRLTVV.